A selection of T cell receptor beta chains follows, all from one sample in a study of blood T cells in healthy people across ages. TCRdb reanalysed the 5' RACE reads using MiXCR and keeps one entry per CDR3 protein. Of some 290,000 distinct CDR3 sequences listed, 25% to 30% are singletons. Sequenced input: blood. These receptor sequences come from a woman aged 70 to 79 in good health. The CDR3 runs from the conserved cysteine through the conserved F or W. Fields, in order: D gene, J gene, clone size, V gene, CDR3 protein, CDR3 DNA. The D gene is left open where the match is weak. A clone size is listed for some rows: how often the clone was seen (once, few, many), or a class if it is expanded.

D gene: TRBD2; J gene: TRBJ2-3; clone size: many; V gene: TRBV7-8; CDR3 protein: CASIDRGLAGGSTDTQYF; CDR3 DNA: TGTGCCAGCATCGATAGAGGACTAGCGGGAGGGAGCACAGATACGCAGTATTTT
D gene: -; J gene: TRBJ2-3; clone size: -; V gene: TRBV5-1; CDR3 protein: CASSSTLGSSGTDTQYF; CDR3 DNA: TGCGCCAGCAGCTCGACCCTAGGGTCTAGCGGCACAGATACGCAGTATTTT
D gene: -; J gene: TRBJ2-1; clone size: -; V gene: TRBV7-9; CDR3 protein: CASSPAKYNEQFF; CDR3 DNA: TGTGCCAGCAGCCCGGCCAAATACAATGAGCAGTTCTTC
D gene: -; J gene: TRBJ2-7; clone size: few; V gene: TRBV20-1; CDR3 protein: CSASPKAYSGEQYF; CDR3 DNA: TGCAGTGCTAGTCCAAAGGCGTATAGTGGCGAGCAGTACTTC
D gene: -; J gene: TRBJ1-4; clone size: -; V gene: TRBV12-3/TRBV12-4; CDR3 protein: CASSLGGRKDEKLFF; CDR3 DNA: TGTGCCAGCAGTTTAGGGGGGCGGAAGGATGAAAAACTGTTTTTT
D gene: -; J gene: TRBJ2-4; clone size: -; V gene: TRBV29-1; CDR3 protein: CSVATGGLGLSKNIQYF; CDR3 DNA: TGCAGCGTTGCGACAGGAGGGTTAGGTCTATCCAAAAACATTCAGTACTTC
D gene: TRBD1; J gene: TRBJ1-1; clone size: few; V gene: TRBV11-3; CDR3 protein: CASSRGQKNTEAFF; CDR3 DNA: TGTGCCAGCAGCCGGGGACAGAAGAACACTGAAGCTTTCTTT
D gene: TRBD1; J gene: TRBJ1-2; clone size: -; V gene: TRBV6-6; CDR3 protein: CASSPITGTGDGYTF; CDR3 DNA: TGTGCCAGCAGTCCTATAACCGGGACAGGGGATGGCTACACCTTC
D gene: -; J gene: TRBJ2-3; clone size: -; V gene: TRBV6-1; CDR3 protein: CASSDPYASTDTQYF; CDR3 DNA: TGTGCCAGCAGTGACCCCTATGCTAGCACAGATACGCAGTATTTT
D gene: -; J gene: TRBJ2-5; clone size: many; V gene: TRBV28; CDR3 protein: CASTRPSQETQYF; CDR3 DNA: TGTGCCAGCACGAGGCCCTCCCAAGAGACCCAGTACTTC
D gene: -; J gene: TRBJ2-1; clone size: -; V gene: TRBV6-5; CDR3 protein: CASSYFSGEQFF; CDR3 DNA: TGTGCCAGCAGTTACTTTAGCGGTGAGCAGTTCTTC
D gene: -; J gene: TRBJ1-4; clone size: -; V gene: TRBV28; CDR3 protein: CASSYDPGFQCVREKLFF; CDR3 DNA: TGTGCCAGCAGTTATGACCCCGGTTTCCAGTGCGTTCGTGAAAAACTGTTTTTT
D gene: TRBD1; J gene: TRBJ2-3; clone size: -; V gene: TRBV7-2; CDR3 protein: CASSFAGTGRDTQYF; CDR3 DNA: TGTGCCAGCAGCTTTGCCGGGACAGGGAGGGATACGCAGTATTTT
D gene: -; J gene: TRBJ2-5; clone size: -; V gene: TRBV20-1; CDR3 protein: CSAPPGHSKGETQYF; CDR3 DNA: TGCAGTGCCCCCCCCGGGCACTCCAAAGGAGAGACCCAGTACTTC
D gene: TRBD2; J gene: TRBJ2-5; clone size: many; V gene: TRBV28; CDR3 protein: CASSGNLAGDRETQYF; CDR3 DNA: TGTGCCAGCAGTGGAAACCTAGCGGGAGACAGGGAGACCCAGTACTTC
D gene: -; J gene: TRBJ2-1; clone size: few; V gene: TRBV28; CDR3 protein: CASSFGGTYNEQFF; CDR3 DNA: TGTGCCAGCAGTTTTGGGGGGACCTACAATGAGCAGTTCTTC
D gene: TRBD1; J gene: TRBJ2-5; clone size: many; V gene: TRBV14; CDR3 protein: CASSQDQWGQLKETQYF; CDR3 DNA: TGTGCCAGCAGCCAAGATCAATGGGGACAGTTAAAAGAGACCCAGTACTTC
D gene: TRBD2; J gene: TRBJ2-7; clone size: -; V gene: TRBV7-2; CDR3 protein: CASSLGGVWEQYF; CDR3 DNA: TGTGCCAGCAGCCTTGGGGGGGTTTGGGAGCAGTACTTC
D gene: -; J gene: TRBJ1-6; clone size: few; V gene: TRBV28; CDR3 protein: CASLVPGAKDNSPLHF; CDR3 DNA: TGTGCCAGTCTGGTCCCCGGCGCAAAGGATAATTCACCCCTCCACTTT
D gene: TRBD1; J gene: TRBJ2-6; clone size: few; V gene: TRBV4-1; CDR3 protein: CASSQGDRGPGANVLTF; CDR3 DNA: TGCGCCAGCAGCCAAGGGGACAGGGGGCCTGGGGCCAACGTCCTGACTTTC
D gene: TRBD2; J gene: TRBJ2-1; clone size: -; V gene: TRBV20-1; CDR3 protein: CSALSPGVVAGGDNEQFF; CDR3 DNA: TGCAGTGCCCTGTCCCCGGGTGTAGTAGCGGGGGGTGACAATGAGCAGTTCTTC
D gene: TRBD1; J gene: TRBJ1-2; clone size: few; V gene: TRBV29-1; CDR3 protein: CSGILPDRGDYGYTF; CDR3 DNA: TGCAGCGGTATTCTCCCGGACAGGGGGGACTATGGCTACACCTTC
D gene: TRBD1; J gene: TRBJ2-7; clone size: few; V gene: TRBV12-3/TRBV12-4; CDR3 protein: CASSTRQGQYF; CDR3 DNA: TGTGCCAGCAGCACCCGACAGGGCCAGTACTTC
D gene: TRBD2; J gene: TRBJ2-1; clone size: -; V gene: TRBV12-3/TRBV12-4; CDR3 protein: CASSPSTSGYNEQFF; CDR3 DNA: TGTGCCAGCAGTCCGTCGACTAGCGGGTACAATGAGCAGTTCTTC
D gene: -; J gene: TRBJ1-5; clone size: -; V gene: TRBV29-1; CDR3 protein: CSVGSNQPQHF; CDR3 DNA: TGCAGCGTTGGTAGCAATCAGCCCCAGCATTTT
D gene: TRBD2; J gene: TRBJ2-5; clone size: few; V gene: TRBV5-1; CDR3 protein: CASSVSGRVWEETQYF; CDR3 DNA: TGCGCCAGCAGCGTTAGCGGGAGGGTCTGGGAGGAGACCCAGTACTTC
D gene: TRBD2; J gene: TRBJ2-1; clone size: few; V gene: TRBV29-1; CDR3 protein: CSVEGLARLYNEQFF; CDR3 DNA: TGCAGCGTTGAGGGACTAGCCAGACTGTACAATGAGCAGTTCTTC
D gene: -; J gene: TRBJ2-5; clone size: few; V gene: TRBV18; CDR3 protein: CASSPLPSRKGATGETQYF; CDR3 DNA: TGTGCCAGCTCACCACTACCTTCCAGGAAAGGGGCAACTGGGGAGACCCAGTACTTC